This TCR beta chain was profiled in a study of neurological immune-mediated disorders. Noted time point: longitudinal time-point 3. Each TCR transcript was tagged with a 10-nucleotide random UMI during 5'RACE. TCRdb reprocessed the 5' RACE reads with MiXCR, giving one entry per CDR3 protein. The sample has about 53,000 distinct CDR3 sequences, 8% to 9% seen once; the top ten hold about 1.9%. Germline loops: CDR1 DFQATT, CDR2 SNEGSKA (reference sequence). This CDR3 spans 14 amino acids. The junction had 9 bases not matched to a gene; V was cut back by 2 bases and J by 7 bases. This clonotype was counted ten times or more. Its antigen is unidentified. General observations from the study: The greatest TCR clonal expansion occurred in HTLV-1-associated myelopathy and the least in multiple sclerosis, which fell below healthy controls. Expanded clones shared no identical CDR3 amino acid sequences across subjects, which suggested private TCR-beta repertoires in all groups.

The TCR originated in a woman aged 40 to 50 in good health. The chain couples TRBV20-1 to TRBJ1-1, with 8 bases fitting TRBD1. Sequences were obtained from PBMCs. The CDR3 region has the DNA TGCAGTGCTAGACGCCGGACAGGGCCCGTTGAAGCTTTCTTT. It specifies CSARRRTGPVEAFF.